The source of this T cell receptor beta chain is a study of cytotoxic CD8 clonotypes in ibrutinib-treated CLL. Across the whole study: Within the patient group, 11 were relapsed/refractory and some 16 treatment-naive, and 17 were IGHV unmutated. Mean values per sample were a few hundred thousand productive templates and roughly 90,000 productive rearrangements.

Some clones are missing from TCRdb's copy, which holds only in-frame ones; the method was immunoSEQ multiplex PCR. Of 150,000 to 200,000 clones in the sample, around nine tenths were seen once. On this clone: Its target is unknown.

Whole-study results and caveats: The study found public clonotypes uncommon, contracting or stable on treatment.

From cryopreserved PBMCs came around 2 micrograms of genomic DNA used for TCR beta libraries. The CDR3 loop spans 15 amino acids. Germline V lookup: CDR1 LNHDA, CDR2 SQIVND (reference sequence). V was clipped by 5 bases and J by 6 bases, with 16 bases between them. Sequenced material: PBMCs, taken at disease progression, from a patient treated with ibrutinib. This chain connects TRBV19 to TRBJ1-4; D gene ambiguous. The receptor was derived from a human donor with chronic lymphocytic leukemia. The CDR3 loop is CASSGRPGYHEKLFF. For the CDR3, the DNA is TGTGCCAGTAGTGGAAGACCGGGGTACCATGAAAAACTGTTTTTT.